The rows below give T cell receptor beta chains drawn from one sample of a study of blood T cells in healthy people across ages. TCRdb passed the 5' RACE reads through MiXCR, listing each CDR3 protein once. The table records about 780,000 distinct CDR3 sequences, 25% to 30% of them present only once. The sample was also reused in another study, on T cells of mothers and their children.

Input material: blood. These receptors were obtained from a boy younger than 18 in good health. Both conserved end residues are part of each CDR3. The order of the fields is V gene, clone size, D gene, J gene, CDR3 DNA, CDR3 protein. A D gene is named only where the DNA matches it firmly. Rows give clone size only sometimes, using once, few, many, or a class for an expanded clone.

v_call: TRBV2
clone_size: NA
d_call: NA
j_call: TRBJ2-3
cdr3_nt: TGTGCCAGCACCCGAGGCGGGGCAGGCAGCACAGATACGCAGTATTTT
cdr3_aa: CASTRGGAGSTDTQYF

v_call: TRBV5-1
clone_size: NA
d_call: NA
j_call: TRBJ2-1
cdr3_nt: TGCGCCAGCAGCCTGGATAGGGTTCCCTACAATGAGCAGTTCTTC
cdr3_aa: CASSLDRVPYNEQFF

v_call: TRBV29-1
clone_size: NA
d_call: NA
j_call: TRBJ2-3
cdr3_nt: TGCAGCGTTGACGCGGGGGCGAGCACAGATACGCAGTATTTT
cdr3_aa: CSVDAGASTDTQYF

v_call: TRBV21-1
clone_size: NA
d_call: NA
j_call: TRBJ2-2
cdr3_nt: TGTGCCAGCAGCAAAGGGTCGGGACAGGGGCTGAACACCGGGGAGCTGTTTTTT
cdr3_aa: CASSKGSGQGLNTGELFF

v_call: TRBV29-1
clone_size: many
d_call: NA
j_call: TRBJ2-1
cdr3_nt: TGCAGCGGAAACTCCGGGGCTATAAGCAATGAGCAGTTCTTC
cdr3_aa: CSGNSGAISNEQFF

v_call: TRBV20-1
clone_size: once
d_call: TRBD2
j_call: TRBJ2-7
cdr3_nt: TGCAGTGCTAGAGATCCACTAGCGGGTTCCTACGAGCAGTACTTC
cdr3_aa: CSARDPLAGSYEQYF

v_call: TRBV19
clone_size: NA
d_call: NA
j_call: TRBJ1-1
cdr3_nt: TGTGCCAGTAGTATTGGGGCGGGGCTGAACACTGAAGCTTTCTTT
cdr3_aa: CASSIGAGLNTEAFF

v_call: TRBV5-1
clone_size: few
d_call: NA
j_call: TRBJ1-5
cdr3_nt: TGCGCCAGCAGCGAACATAGCAATCAGCCCCAGCATTTT
cdr3_aa: CASSEHSNQPQHF

v_call: TRBV18
clone_size: few
d_call: NA
j_call: TRBJ1-1
cdr3_nt: TGTGCCAGCTCACTCGGGAAAGGAACGAACACTGAAGCTTTCTTT
cdr3_aa: CASSLGKGTNTEAFF

v_call: TRBV6-2/TRBV6-3
clone_size: NA
d_call: NA
j_call: TRBJ1-6
cdr3_nt: TGTGCCAGCCGGTTAGCAGCATATCATTCACCCCTCCACTTT
cdr3_aa: CASRLAAYHSPLHF

v_call: TRBV18
clone_size: NA
d_call: NA
j_call: TRBJ2-1
cdr3_nt: TGTGCCACCGGACCCGGGATCATCAATGAGCAGTTCTTC
cdr3_aa: CATGPGIINEQFF

v_call: TRBV12-3/TRBV12-4
clone_size: few
d_call: NA
j_call: TRBJ2-7
cdr3_nt: TGTGCCAGCAGTCCTAACCGGGCCCCGGGCCTCGAGCAGTACTTC
cdr3_aa: CASSPNRAPGLEQYF

v_call: TRBV28
clone_size: NA
d_call: NA
j_call: TRBJ2-7
cdr3_nt: TGTGCCAGCAGTTTGGACTCTTTCCACGAGCAGTACTTC
cdr3_aa: CASSLDSFHEQYF

v_call: TRBV30
clone_size: NA
d_call: NA
j_call: TRBJ2-5
cdr3_nt: TGTGCCTGGAGTGTACGAGGGACCCAGTACTTC
cdr3_aa: CAWSVRGTQYF

v_call: TRBV5-1
clone_size: NA
d_call: TRBD1
j_call: TRBJ2-5
cdr3_nt: TGCGCCAGCAGCACCTGGACAGGACAGCAAGAGACCCAGTACTTC
cdr3_aa: CASSTWTGQQETQYF

v_call: TRBV7-3
clone_size: few
d_call: NA
j_call: TRBJ2-3
cdr3_nt: TGTGCCAGCAGCCCAGTTGGGGGTCCCACAGATACGCAGTATTTT
cdr3_aa: CASSPVGGPTDTQYF

v_call: TRBV20-1
clone_size: few
d_call: TRBD1
j_call: TRBJ1-2
cdr3_nt: TGCAGTGCTAGAGATCGCGGAGGGGGCGGCTACACCTTC
cdr3_aa: CSARDRGGGGYTF

v_call: TRBV20-1
clone_size: NA
d_call: NA
j_call: TRBJ1-4
cdr3_nt: TGCAGTGCTAGAGATGCAAGGGATGAAAAACTGTTTTTT
cdr3_aa: CSARDARDEKLFF

v_call: TRBV29-1
clone_size: NA
d_call: NA
j_call: TRBJ2-7
cdr3_nt: TGCAGCGTTGACTATGGCAGGACCTACGAGCAGTACTTC
cdr3_aa: CSVDYGRTYEQYF

v_call: TRBV5-1
clone_size: few
d_call: NA
j_call: TRBJ2-2
cdr3_nt: TGCGCCAGCAGCCTTGAGGGGACGGGGCCCGGGGAGCTGTTTTTT
cdr3_aa: CASSLEGTGPGELFF

v_call: TRBV7-2
clone_size: few
d_call: TRBD1
j_call: TRBJ2-7
cdr3_nt: TGTGCCAGCAGCTCCGACAGGGATGTAAACGAGCAGTACTTC
cdr3_aa: CASSSDRDVNEQYF

v_call: TRBV9
clone_size: few
d_call: TRBD1
j_call: TRBJ2-1
cdr3_nt: TGTGCCAGCAGCGGGGACAGGGGGGGCTCCTACAATGAGCAGTTCTTC
cdr3_aa: CASSGDRGGSYNEQFF

v_call: TRBV24-1
clone_size: once
d_call: TRBD1
j_call: TRBJ1-4
cdr3_nt: TGTGCCACCAGTGAGCGACAGGGGAGGAATGAAAAACTGTTTTTT
cdr3_aa: CATSERQGRNEKLFF

v_call: TRBV29-1
clone_size: NA
d_call: NA
j_call: TRBJ2-7
cdr3_nt: TGCAGCGTTTGGACAGCGTCCTACGAGCAGTACTTC
cdr3_aa: CSVWTASYEQYF

v_call: TRBV29-1
clone_size: NA
d_call: TRBD2
j_call: TRBJ2-1
cdr3_nt: TGCAGCGTTCGGCGGGGGGTCAATCCAGAGCAGTTCTTC
cdr3_aa: CSVRRGVNPEQFF

v_call: TRBV7-7
clone_size: few
d_call: NA
j_call: TRBJ2-4
cdr3_nt: TGTGCCAGCAGCATTCGGACCCATTTTCAGTACTTC
cdr3_aa: CASSIRTHFQYF

v_call: TRBV9
clone_size: NA
d_call: NA
j_call: TRBJ2-1
cdr3_nt: TGTGCCAGCAGCGGACGGTCCTACTACAATGAGCAGTTCTTC
cdr3_aa: CASSGRSYYNEQFF

v_call: TRBV30
clone_size: NA
d_call: TRBD1
j_call: TRBJ1-2
cdr3_nt: TGTGCCTGGACCCTGATGGGACAGTCCTATGGCTACACCTTC
cdr3_aa: CAWTLMGQSYGYTF

v_call: TRBV5-1
clone_size: NA
d_call: NA
j_call: TRBJ1-2
cdr3_nt: TGCGCCAGCAGCTTGGAGGGGGGCGAGAGCAACTATGGCTACACCTTC
cdr3_aa: CASSLEGGESNYGYTF

v_call: TRBV3-1
clone_size: few
d_call: TRBD2
j_call: TRBJ2-5
cdr3_nt: TGTGCCAGCAGCCAAGTTTCGGCGGGGGGTAGGAAGACCCAGTACTTC
cdr3_aa: CASSQVSAGGRKTQYF

v_call: TRBV20-1
clone_size: NA
d_call: NA
j_call: TRBJ2-7
cdr3_nt: TGCAGTGCTAAAAACGGGGGCCTTGCCTACGAGCAGTACTTC
cdr3_aa: CSAKNGGLAYEQYF

v_call: TRBV7-2
clone_size: NA
d_call: TRBD1
j_call: TRBJ1-4
cdr3_nt: TGTGCCAGCACTCGGGACAGGGATGAAAAACTGTTTTTT
cdr3_aa: CASTRDRDEKLFF

v_call: TRBV6-5
clone_size: few
d_call: TRBD1
j_call: TRBJ1-2
cdr3_nt: TGTGCCAGCAAACGGGACAGGGGGAATGGCTACACCTTC
cdr3_aa: CASKRDRGNGYTF

v_call: TRBV5-1
clone_size: few
d_call: NA
j_call: TRBJ2-5
cdr3_nt: TGCGCCAGCAGCCCGGCGGTCAGCGAGGAGACCCAGTACTTC
cdr3_aa: CASSPAVSEETQYF

v_call: TRBV7-9
clone_size: NA
d_call: NA
j_call: TRBJ2-7
cdr3_nt: TGTGCCAGCAGCTCAAAGTCCGAGCAGTACTTC
cdr3_aa: CASSSKSEQYF

v_call: TRBV21-1
clone_size: few
d_call: NA
j_call: TRBJ2-6
cdr3_nt: TGTGCCAGCAGCAAATGTGGGCAGTCCTCTGGGGCCAACGTCCTGACTTTC
cdr3_aa: CASSKCGQSSGANVLTF

v_call: TRBV21-1
clone_size: NA
d_call: NA
j_call: TRBJ2-5
cdr3_nt: TGTGCCAGCAGCAAAGCTGAGGGCTTCCAAGAGACCCAGTACTTC
cdr3_aa: CASSKAEGFQETQYF

v_call: TRBV5-1
clone_size: few
d_call: NA
j_call: TRBJ1-3
cdr3_nt: TGCGCCAGCACCCCCGGGGACCTAGTCTCTGGAAACACCATATATTTT
cdr3_aa: CASTPGDLVSGNTIYF

v_call: TRBV30
clone_size: NA
d_call: TRBD1
j_call: TRBJ2-3
cdr3_nt: TGTGCCTGGAGTGCGGACAGGGATCAGCCCCAGTATTTT
cdr3_aa: CAWSADRDQPQYF

v_call: TRBV28
clone_size: NA
d_call: TRBD2
j_call: TRBJ2-7
cdr3_nt: TGTGCCAGCAGCGACGGGGGGAACTTCTCCTACGAGCAGTACTTC
cdr3_aa: CASSDGGNFSYEQYF

v_call: TRBV20-1
clone_size: NA
d_call: TRBD2
j_call: TRBJ2-1
cdr3_nt: TGCAGTGCACGTTTGGGGGGAGGGGTCTCCTACAATGAGCAGTTCTTC
cdr3_aa: CSARLGGGVSYNEQFF

v_call: TRBV14
clone_size: few
d_call: NA
j_call: TRBJ2-5
cdr3_nt: TGTGCCAGCAGCCAAGAGCGGGACCATCAAGAGACCCAGTACTTC
cdr3_aa: CASSQERDHQETQYF

v_call: TRBV11-1
clone_size: NA
d_call: TRBD2
j_call: TRBJ2-5
cdr3_nt: TGTGCCAGCAGCACCGGGACTAGCGTCGGTCAAGAGACCCAGTACTTC
cdr3_aa: CASSTGTSVGQETQYF